This record concerns one T cell receptor beta chain sequence. Its antigen is still unknown. This specimen belongs to a study of T cell responses to AZD1222 COVID-19 vaccine. Study outcomes and limitations: Nearly half of spike-specific TCRs reportedly go after variant regions that carry no mutations. Two AZD1222 doses significantly raised spike-specific TCR breadth and depth over controls. Clonal diversity was possibly underestimated; the donors were predominantly white British and more often female.

This CDR3 is 15 amino acids long. Trimming stripped 0 bases from V and 4 bases from J, with 13 bases between. From germline, CDR1 is SGHRS and CDR2 YFSETQ. Profiled with immunoSEQ multiplex PCR; TCRdb holds only in-frame clones, not every one. The sample yields some 86,000 clones, about 91% seen once. The sequence was obtained from an adult in good health. Sequencing was performed on peripheral blood, taken on day 0 of AZD1222 vaccination. This chain connects TRBV5-1 to TRBJ1-2; no reliable D call. The CDR3 loop is CASSLGGMDPYGYTF. The CDR3 bases are TGCGCCAGCAGCTTGGGGGGAATGGACCCCTATGGCTACACCTTC.